This TCR beta chain emerged from a study of T-cell memory formation after mild COVID-19. Study-wide results and limits: Second-wave clones reaching peak frequency on day 37 lacked confirmed SARS-CoV-2 specificity. CD4+ contracting clones were found mainly in CM and EM, and CD8+ ones in EMRA. Clones that contracted from day 15 to 85 had balanced CD4/CD8; later expanders were CD4+ biased.

In TCRdb, the 5' RACE reads were re-called with MiXCR into one record per CDR3 protein. The sample records some 300,000 distinct CDR3 sequences, just under 20% being singletons. V was clipped by 3 bases and J by 7 bases, with 10 bases between them. Germline CDR1 and CDR2: SGHAT and FQNNGV. The CDR3 is 13 amino acids. This clonotype was observed a few times. Its specificity is unknown. Sequences were obtained from PBMCs or a T cell subset sorted from them (not recorded which). J is TRBJ1-3 and V is TRBV11-2; D call uncertain. The origin of this receptor is a man aged 18 to 30 who had mild COVID-19 (a few samples of this study predate the infection). Cell type and time point are not known. For the CDR3, the DNA is TGTGCCAGCAGCTTGGGGTCGAGGAACACCATATATTTT. It encodes CASSLGSRNTIYF.